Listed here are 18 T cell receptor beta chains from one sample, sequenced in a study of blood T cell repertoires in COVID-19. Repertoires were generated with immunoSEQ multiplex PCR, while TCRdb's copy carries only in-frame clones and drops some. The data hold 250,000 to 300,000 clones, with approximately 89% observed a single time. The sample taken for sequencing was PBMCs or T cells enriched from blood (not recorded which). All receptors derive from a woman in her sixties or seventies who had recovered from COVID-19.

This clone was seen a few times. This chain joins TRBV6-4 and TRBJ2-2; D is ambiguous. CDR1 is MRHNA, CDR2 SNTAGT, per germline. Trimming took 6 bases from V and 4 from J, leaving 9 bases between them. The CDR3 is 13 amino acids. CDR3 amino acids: CASSATGTGELFF. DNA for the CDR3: TGTGCCAGCAGCGCGACGGGCACCGGGGAGCTGTTTTTT.

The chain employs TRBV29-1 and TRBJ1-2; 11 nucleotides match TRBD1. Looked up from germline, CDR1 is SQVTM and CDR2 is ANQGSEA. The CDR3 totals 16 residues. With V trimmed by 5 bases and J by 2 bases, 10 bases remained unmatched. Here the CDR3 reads CSVIGTGGTWNYGYTF. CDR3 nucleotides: TGCAGCGTTATAGGGACAGGGGGAACCTGGAACTATGGCTACACCTTC.

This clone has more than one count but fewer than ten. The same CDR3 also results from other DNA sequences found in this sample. Here the CDR3 DNA reads TGTGCCAGCAGTGGAGGGAGAGGGACTGAAGCTTTCTTT. As protein: CASSGGRGTEAFF. The chain couples TRBV2 to TRBJ1-1; D remains ambiguous. This CDR3 spans 13 amino acids. Trimming removed 4 bases at V and 5 bases at J, with 11 bases between. Germline CDR1 is SNHLY and CDR2 is FYNNEI.

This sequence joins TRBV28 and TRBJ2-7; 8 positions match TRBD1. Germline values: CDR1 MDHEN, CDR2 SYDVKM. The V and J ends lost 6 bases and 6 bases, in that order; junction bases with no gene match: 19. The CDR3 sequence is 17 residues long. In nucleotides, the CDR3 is TGTGCCAGCAGGCTAAGATGGGGCAGGGGGCTATCGGGCGAGCAGTACTTC. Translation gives CASRLRWGRGLSGEQYF.

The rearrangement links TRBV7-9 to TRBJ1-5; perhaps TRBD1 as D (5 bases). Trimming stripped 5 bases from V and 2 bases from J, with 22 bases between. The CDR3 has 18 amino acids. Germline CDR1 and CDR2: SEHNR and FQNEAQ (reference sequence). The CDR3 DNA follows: TGTGCCAGCAGCCGGAGGGACCAGTGGGGGAATCGCAATCAGCCCCAGCATTTT. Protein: CASSRRDQWGNRNQPQHF. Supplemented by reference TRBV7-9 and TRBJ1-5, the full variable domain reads DTGVSQNPRHKITKRGQNVTFRCDPISEHNRLYWYRQTLGQGPEFLTYFQNEAQLEKSRLLSDRFSAERPKGSFSTLEIQRTEQGDSAMYLCASSRRDQWGNRNQPQHFGDGTRLSIL.

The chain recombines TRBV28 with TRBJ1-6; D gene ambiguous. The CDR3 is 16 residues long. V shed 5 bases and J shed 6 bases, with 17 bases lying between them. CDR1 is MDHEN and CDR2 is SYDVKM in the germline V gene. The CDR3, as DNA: TGTGCCAGCAGTCCCCTGGGAGGCAGCGTTAATTCACCCCTCCACTTT. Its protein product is CASSPLGGSVNSPLHF. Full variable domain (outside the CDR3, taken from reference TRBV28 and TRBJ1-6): DVKVTQSSRYLVKRTGEKVFLECVQDMDHENMFWYRQDPGLGLRLIYFSYDVKMKEKGDIPEGYSVSREKKERFSLILESASTNQTSMYLCASSPLGGSVNSPLHFGNGTRLTVT.

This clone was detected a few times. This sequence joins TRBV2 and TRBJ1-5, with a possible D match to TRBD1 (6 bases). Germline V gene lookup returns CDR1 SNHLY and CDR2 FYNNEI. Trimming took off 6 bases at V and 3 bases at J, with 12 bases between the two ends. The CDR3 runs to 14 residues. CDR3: CASSLDRINQPQHF. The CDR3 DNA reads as TGTGCCAGCAGCCTCGACAGGATCAATCAGCCCCAGCATTTT. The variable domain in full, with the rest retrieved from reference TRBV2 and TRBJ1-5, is EPEVTQTPSHQVTQMGQEVILRCVPISNHLYFYWYRQILGQKVEFLVSFYNNEISEKSEIFDDQFSVERPDGSNFTLKIRSTKLEDSAMYFCASSLDRINQPQHFGDGTRLSIL.

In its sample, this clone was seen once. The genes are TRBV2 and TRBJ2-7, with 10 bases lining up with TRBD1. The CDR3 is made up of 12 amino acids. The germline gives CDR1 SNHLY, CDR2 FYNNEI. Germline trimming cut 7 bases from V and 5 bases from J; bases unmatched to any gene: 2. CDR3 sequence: CASKDRGDEQYF. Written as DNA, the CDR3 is TGTGCCAGCAAGGACAGGGGGGACGAGCAGTACTTC. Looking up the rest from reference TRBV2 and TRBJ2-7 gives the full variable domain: EPEVTQTPSHQVTQMGQEVILRCVPISNHLYFYWYRQILGQKVEFLVSFYNNEISEKSEIFDDQFSVERPDGSNFTLKIRSTKLEDSAMYFCASKDRGDEQYFGPGTRLTVT.

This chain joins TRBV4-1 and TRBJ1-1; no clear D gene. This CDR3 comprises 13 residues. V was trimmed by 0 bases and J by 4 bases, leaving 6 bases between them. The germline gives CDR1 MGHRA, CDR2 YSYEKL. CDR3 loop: CASSQEPGTEAFF. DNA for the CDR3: TGCGCCAGCAGCCAAGAGCCCGGCACTGAAGCTTTCTTT.

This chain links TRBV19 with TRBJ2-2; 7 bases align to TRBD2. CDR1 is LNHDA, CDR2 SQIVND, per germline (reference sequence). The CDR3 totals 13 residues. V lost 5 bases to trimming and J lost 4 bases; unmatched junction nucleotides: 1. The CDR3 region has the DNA TGTGCCAGTAGTTGGGGGGGCACCGGGGAGCTGTTTTTT. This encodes CASSWGGTGELFF.

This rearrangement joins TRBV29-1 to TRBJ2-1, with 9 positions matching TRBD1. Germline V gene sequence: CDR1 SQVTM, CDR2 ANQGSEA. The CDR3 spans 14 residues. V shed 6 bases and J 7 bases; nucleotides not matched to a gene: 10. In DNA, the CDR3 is TGCAGCGTCGCTACAGGGGGCCGTGTTAATGAGCAGTTCTTC. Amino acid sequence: CSVATGGRVNEQFF.

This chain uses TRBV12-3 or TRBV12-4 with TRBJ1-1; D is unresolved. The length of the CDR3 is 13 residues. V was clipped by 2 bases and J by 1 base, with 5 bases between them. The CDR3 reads CASSLMANTEAFF. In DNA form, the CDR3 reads TGTGCCAGCAGTTTAATGGCGAACACTGAAGCTTTCTTT.

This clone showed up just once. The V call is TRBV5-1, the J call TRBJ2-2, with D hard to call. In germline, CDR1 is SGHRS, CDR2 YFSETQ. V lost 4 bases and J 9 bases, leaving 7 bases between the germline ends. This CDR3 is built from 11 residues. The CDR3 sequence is CASSAYRELFF. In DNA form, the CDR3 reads TGCGCCAGCAGCGCCTACCGGGAGCTGTTTTTT.

CDR3 sequence: CASSPSGSNQPQHF. CDR3 bases: TGTGCCAGCTCACCCTCAGGTTCTAATCAGCCCCAGCATTTT. The genes are TRBV18 and TRBJ1-5; the D is unclear. CDR1 and CDR2 from the germline V gene are KGHSH and LQKENI. V was shortened by 3 bases and J by 4 bases, with 10 bases between the two germline ends. The CDR3 extends over 14 amino acids.

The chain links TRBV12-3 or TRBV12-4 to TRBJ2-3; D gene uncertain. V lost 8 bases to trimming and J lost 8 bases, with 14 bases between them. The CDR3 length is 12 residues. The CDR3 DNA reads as TGTGCCAGCGCGGCCGGAGCGACTACGCAGTATTTT. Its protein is CASAAGATTQYF.

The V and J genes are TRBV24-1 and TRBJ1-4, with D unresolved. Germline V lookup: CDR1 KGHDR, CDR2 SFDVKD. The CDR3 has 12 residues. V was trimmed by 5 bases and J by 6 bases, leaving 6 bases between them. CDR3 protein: CATSAGDEKLFF. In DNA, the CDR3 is TGTGCCACCAGTGCGGGAGATGAAAAACTGTTTTTT.

The CDR3 nucleotides read TGTGCCAGCAGGTCTGCCGGGATAGCAGATACGCAGTATTTT. Translation: CASRSAGIADTQYF. The chain is built from TRBV2 and TRBJ2-3; D is possibly TRBD2 (5 bases). The CDR3 runs to 14 residues. CDR1 is SNHLY and CDR2 is FYNNEI in the germline V gene. Trimming cost V 6 bases and J 4 bases, with 14 bases left between them.

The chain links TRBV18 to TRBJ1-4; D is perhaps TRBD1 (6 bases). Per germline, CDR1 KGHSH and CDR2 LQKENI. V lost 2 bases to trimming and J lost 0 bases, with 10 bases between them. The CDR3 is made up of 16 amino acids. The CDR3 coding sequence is TGTGCCAGCTCACCATCAGGGGATGCAACTAATGAAAAACTGTTTTTT. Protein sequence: CASSPSGDATNEKLFF.